The T cell receptor (beta chain) described here comes from a study of T-cell reconstitution after alpha-beta-depleted transplantation in children. The study's findings and limits: Some patients' high day-60 TCRbeta diversity was traced to surviving recipient T cells and thymic progenitors. In patients about two months after transplant, alpha-beta T cells reportedly arose from several hundred expanded graft clones. T-cell counts and diversity at one year post-transplant came mainly from newly produced T cells.

TCRbeta library construction was performed incorporating unique molecular identifiers. In TCRdb, the PCR reads were re-called with MiXCR into one record per CDR3 protein. The sample contains fewer than 350,000 distinct CDR3 sequences, around 7.1% of which appear only once. This clonotype was counted only a few times. Its antigen is as yet unknown. The germline V gene has CDR1 MNHEY and CDR2 SVGEGT. Trimming at V came to 6 bases and at J to 8 bases, leaving 10 bases not matched to a gene. The CDR3 spans 15 residues. This TCR derives from a female patient aged 2-9 years who had a stem cell transplant for Fanconi anemia, so the T cells may come from the graft donor. This chain joins TRBV6-2 or TRBV6-3 and TRBJ2-1; 10 bases line up with TRBD2. Sequenced here: peripheral blood, sampled 360 days after TCRalphabeta/CD19-depleted stem cell transplant. In nucleotides, the CDR3 is TGTGCCAGCAGCCCAAGCGGGGGGGCCCTCTATGAGCAGTTCTTC. As protein: CASSPSGGALYEQFF.